This T cell receptor beta chain was identified in a study of T cell changes during pregnancy in multiple sclerosis. This table comes from immunoSEQ multiplex PCR, and its TCRdb copy is limited to in-frame clones, with some not included. Here the sample spans approximately 100,000 clones, approximately 92% being singletons. Material: peripheral blood, obtained in the second trimester of pregnancy. The receptor was derived from a female donor with multiple sclerosis, enrolled in a pregnancy study.

The CDR3 sequence: CASAALNGLETQYF. The DNA for the CDR3 is TGTGCCAGCGCAGCTCTCAATGGGCTAGAGACCCAGTACTTC. V is TRBV27 and J is TRBJ2-5; the D is unclear. There are 14 residues in the CDR3. The V and J ends lost 8 bases and 4 bases respectively, with 17 bases between them. The germline CDR1 and CDR2 sequences are MNHEY and SMNVEV (reference sequence).